The clone carrying this T cell receptor (beta chain) was observed a handful of times. Its antigen remains unidentified. Each CDR3 protein gets one entry after TCRdb re-called the 5' RACE reads with MiXCR. The sample records tens of thousands of distinct CDR3 sequences, roughly 6.9% being singletons. This entry belongs to a study of T cells after yellow fever vaccination. Study-level findings and limits: Just a small share of clonotypes turned up in the CD4 compartment as well as the CD8 compartment. Most clones from primary vaccination were detected again post-booster (roughly 96% CD4, roughly 90% CD8). Within FACS-sorted repertoires, abundant clonotypes contaminating from the bulk population could be present.

Germline loops: CDR1 SEHNR, CDR2 FQNEAQ (reference sequence). V gave up 1 base and J gave up 4 bases, with 7 bases separating them. This CDR3 is built from 13 residues. The source was CD8+ T cells sorted from PBMCs, collected on the day of the first yellow fever vaccination. The TCR comes from a man in his late teens or twenties who received the YFV17D yellow fever vaccine. V is TRBV7-9 and J is TRBJ1-1; D remains ambiguous. CDR3 amino acids: CASSLEPPTEAFF. CDR3 nucleotides: TGTGCCAGCAGCTTAGAACCCCCCACTGAAGCTTTCTTT.